Reported below is one TCR beta chain. Its antigen remains undetermined. Base qualities are not provided; no much larger clone lies one nucleotide away. The data were obtained in a study of T cells in Graves' hyperthyroidism and ophthalmopathy (dated by TCRdb to about 2019). With respect to the entire study: Peripheral blood samples were taken at initial diagnosis, before any treatment was given. To identify distinguishing TCR V-J signatures, a discovery cohort of around 100 patients was used, comprising roughly 45 with Graves' ophthalmopathy and approximately 57 with stable Graves' hyperthyroidism. Thyroid tissue and blood T-cell repertoires from six or seven Graves' hyperthyroidism patients were also compared in the study. The paper reports TCR Vbeta CDR3 sequencing of roughly 140 peripheral blood samples: approximately 41 ophthalmopathy, fewer than 80 hyperthyroidism and approximately 17 progressor patients. For training and testing, the 95 to 100 patients in the discovery cohort were randomly divided in a 7:3 ratio. After sampling, hyperthyroidism patients received methimazole starting at 30 mg daily, and ophthalmopathy patients received high-dose intravenous methylprednisolone. Prospective prediction of ophthalmopathy was tested in an independent validation cohort consisting of roughly 19 hyperthyroidism patients and more than 15 patients who later progressed to ophthalmopathy.

In the ophthalmopathy patients, disease was moderately to severely active, with a Clinical Activity Score of 3 or more, a NOSPECS grade of 4 or more, and a duration of less than 3 months. The study excluded patients with uncontrolled infections, other autoimmune diseases, pregnancy or lactation. Diagnoses were established on the basis of clinical symptoms, serum thyroxine and TRAb, thyroid ultrasound, and orbital computed tomography. Ficoll-Paque density gradient centrifugation was used to isolate PBMCs from around 10 ml of fresh peripheral blood. Total RNA was extracted using Trizol reagent, and RNA quality was assessed on an Agilent 2100 Bioanalyzer. Reading the germline V gene (reference sequence) gives CDR1 DFQATT and CDR2 SNEGSKA. Its CDR3 holds 14 amino acids, cysteine through phenylalanine. The sequence is cut down to CDR3 DNA, 42 bases in frame from base 1. V is pared back by 6 bases and J by 0 bases, with 11 bases lying between the germline termini.

Results and caveats for the whole study, not just this receptor: Most expanded thyroid clonotypes (frequency above 0.001) were also found in blood, which suggests that blood repertoires may mirror thyroid immune responses. Ophthalmopathy was separated from stable hyperthyroidism by a 13 V-J signature model, with approximately 90% sensitivity and approximately 81% specificity obtained in cross-validation and 80%/75% obtained in testing. During validation, the model predicted progression to ophthalmopathy a median of about 5.9 months ahead of onset, with around 70% sensitivity and about 72% specificity. No statistical method was used to fix the sample size in advance, and group allocation was not hidden from the investigators.

TCR beta CDR3 regions were amplified from RNA transcripts. The TCR CDR3 was subjected to a first round of RT-PCR using the HTBI primer set and the Qiagen OneStep RT-PCR kit. A second multiplex PCR round built the libraries, followed by size selection and purification. Paired-end sequencing of the libraries was performed with 100 bp reads on an Illumina HiSeq2000. As for the original processing: SOAPnuke was used to process the raw data, with reads discarded if the reads contained adapters or uncalled bases, had a mean Phred below 15, or lacked an exact constant-primer or identifier match. COPE v1.2.5 was used to merge high-quality paired reads, and clonotypes were defined as unique nucleotide sequences. MiTCR v1.1 was used to align clonotypes to the IMGT TRBV, TRBD and TRBJ reference segments. The analysis included only V-J combinations with a frequency above 0.0001, which together covered around 99% of the repertoires. The TCS score was defined as the ratio of F50 (clonal expansion) to E x V (chaos), calculated using BLOSUM62-based TCRdist between CDR3 peptides within each V-J. Welch's t-statistics and random forest reduced roughly 500 V-J features to 13, which were used in a naive Bayes classifier (R e1071). The public reads were reprocessed in TCRdb via fastp at Q25 and MiXCR, keeping in-frame beta chains. Under each unique CDR3 protein, matching rows form one entry showing the most common genes and DNA. TCRdb's processing, not the study's, gives the V and J calls here. The sample contains a few hundred thousand distinct CDR3 sequences, roughly 13% of them found a single time. The ten largest account for almost 35% of the sample.

The chain couples TRBV20-1 to TRBJ2-2, with TRBD2 perhaps the D gene, on 6 matching bases. The TCR was taken from a middle-aged woman with Graves' ophthalmopathy. The specimen sequenced was blood. The bases read TGCAGTGCCCCTAGCGAAGCGAACACCGGGGAGCTGTTTTTT. Translated, this gives CSAPSEANTGELFF.